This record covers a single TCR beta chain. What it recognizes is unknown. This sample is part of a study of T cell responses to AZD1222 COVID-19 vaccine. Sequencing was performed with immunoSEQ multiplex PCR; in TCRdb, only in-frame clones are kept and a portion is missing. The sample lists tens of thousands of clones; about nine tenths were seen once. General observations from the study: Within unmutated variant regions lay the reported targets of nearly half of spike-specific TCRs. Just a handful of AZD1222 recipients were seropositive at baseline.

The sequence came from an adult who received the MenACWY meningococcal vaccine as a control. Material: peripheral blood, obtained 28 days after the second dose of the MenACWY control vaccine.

CDR3 bases: TGTGCCAGCAGCTTGGAGGGGAGTAGGAACACTGAAGCTTTCTTT. This gives the protein CASSLEGSRNTEAFF. The chain employs TRBV5-4 and TRBJ1-1, with D tentatively TRBD1 (5 bases). Germline V gene sequence: CDR1 SGHNT, CDR2 YYREEE (reference sequence). V gave up 0 bases and J gave up 1 base, with 10 bases separating them. This CDR3 spans 15 amino acids.